This passage covers 20 T cell receptor beta chains from one sample sequenced in a study of blood T cell repertoires in COVID-19. Generated by immunoSEQ multiplex PCR, the TCRdb table keeps only in-frame clones and is missing some. The data show under 65,000 clones, roughly 89% seen once. The sequenced sample consisted of peripheral blood. These TCRs come from a human donor in a cohort sampled during active COVID-19.

CDR3 sequence: CASSPFGNQPQHF. The DNA for the CDR3 is TGTGCCAGTAGCCCCTTCGGCAATCAGCCCCAGCATTTT. The chain combines TRBV19 with TRBJ1-5; D ambiguous. Between the trimmed V and J ends, which lost 6 bases and 2 bases, there was a span of 8 bases. Germline CDR1 reads LNHDA; CDR2 reads SQIVND (reference sequence). CDR3 length: 13 residues.

J is TRBJ1-2 and V is TRBV30; no definite D call. V lost 5 bases and J lost 6, with 16 bases in between. The germline CDR1 and CDR2 sequences are GTSNPN and SVGIG (reference sequence). The CDR3 consists of 13 residues. This CDR3 reads CAWLLGRLNGYTF. CDR3 nucleotide sequence: TGTGCCTGGCTCCTGGGCAGATTAAATGGCTACACCTTC.

This sequence joins TRBV7-9 and TRBJ1-4; TRBD1 matches at 9 bases. From germline, CDR1 is SEHNR and CDR2 FQNEAQ (reference sequence). V trimming: 5 bases; J trimming: 5 bases; junction bases outside the gene matches: 3. CDR3 length: 14 residues. CDR3 residues: CASSRDRANEKLFF. CDR3 DNA: TGTGCCAGCAGCCGGGACAGGGCGAATGAAAAACTGTTTTTT.

The rearrangement joins TRBV29-1 to TRBJ1-5; the match to TRBD1 covers 7 bases. Germline V gives CDR1 SQVTM, CDR2 ANQGSEA. J was trimmed by 3 bases and V by 6 bases; bases with no gene match: 5. The CDR3 length is 13 residues. The CDR3 spells CSVSRGNNQPQHF. CDR3 DNA sequence: TGCAGCGTCAGCAGGGGGAACAATCAGCCCCAGCATTTT.

The chain combines TRBV3-1 (or the pseudogene TRBV3-2) with TRBJ1-2; TRBD1 might be the D (5 bases). The germline V gene encodes CDR1 LGHDT and CDR2 YNNKEL (reference sequence). The ends were cut back, 4 bases at V and 7 bases at J, with 13 bases in the middle. CDR3 length: 13 amino acids. In DNA form, the CDR3 reads TGTGCCAGCAGCCCTATGACAGTCTCTGGCTACACCTTC. The encoded protein is CASSPMTVSGYTF.

This chain joins TRBV11-2 and TRBJ2-5; D is perhaps TRBD1 (5 bases). V lost 6 bases and J lost 9, with 11 bases in between. The CDR3 runs 11 residues. Germline loops: CDR1 SGHAT, CDR2 FQNNGV. In DNA, the CDR3 is TGTGCCAGCAGTATCCTAGGGGCCCAGTACTTC. This gives the protein CASSILGAQYF.

The CDR3 bases are TGTGCCTGGAGGACTAGCGGGGGGGAGGAGCAGTACTTC. Its translation is CAWRTSGGEEQYF. This chain uses TRBV30 with TRBJ2-7; 14 bases fit TRBD2. The CDR3 has 13 amino acids. J lost 7 bases, V lost 3 bases, and 2 bases had no gene match. The germline gives CDR1 GTSNPN, CDR2 SVGIG (reference sequence).

The chain has TRBV5-1 and TRBJ1-1; D may be TRBD1 (5 bases). The CDR3 loop spans 13 amino acids. Germline CDR1 and CDR2: SGHRS and YFSETQ. V dropped 0 bases and J dropped 9 bases, with 12 bases sitting between them. As DNA, the CDR3 is TGCGCCAGCAGCTTGGTAGGGGTAGGGAAAGCTTTCTTT. This gives the protein CASSLVGVGKAFF.

This chain's CDR3 is CASSPLGTAQETQYF. In DNA form, the CDR3 reads TGTGCCAGCTCACCATTAGGGACAGCTCAAGAGACCCAGTACTTC. V gene TRBV18 combines with J gene TRBJ2-5; the match to TRBD1 covers 7 bases. The CDR3 is made up of 15 amino acids. The ends lost 2 bases at V and 2 bases at J; junction bases unmatched: 5. Germline V gene data show CDR1 as KGHSH and CDR2 as LQKENI.

The V gene is TRBV7-9, the J gene TRBJ2-7, with TRBD2 matching over 8 bases. The germline V gene encodes CDR1 SEHNR and CDR2 FQNEAQ (reference sequence). V lost 4 bases and J lost 3; bases outside the gene matches: 11. The CDR3 contains 16 residues. CDR3 amino acids: CASSSRLLAGNYEQYF. As DNA, the CDR3 is TGTGCCAGCAGCTCCCGGTTGTTAGCGGGAAACTACGAGCAGTACTTC.

The gene calls are TRBV6-5 and TRBJ2-7; D perhaps matches TRBD1 (5 bases). The CDR3 is 14 amino acids. Trimming left V 5 bases short and J 6 bases short, with 17 bases between. In germline, CDR1 is MNHEY, CDR2 SVGAGI. The CDR3 DNA reads TGTGCCAGCAGTCTAAGGGGCACCTTCCTCGAGCAGTACTTC. Encoded protein: CASSLRGTFLEQYF.

The genes are TRBV11-1 and TRBJ1-2; TRBD1 agrees at 8 bases. CDR3 length equals 13 residues. Germline V gene lookup returns CDR1 SGHAT and CDR2 FQDESV (reference sequence). V lost 5 bases to trimming and J lost 8 bases; unmatched junction nucleotides: 7. The CDR3 DNA is TGTGCCAGCAGCAGGCAGGGGGCTTACGGCTACACCTTC. Translation: CASSRQGAYGYTF.

The rearrangement uses TRBV2 and TRBJ1-4; D gene unclear. Germline CDR1 reads SNHLY; CDR2 reads FYNNEI. CDR3 length equals 12 residues. Trimming shortened V by 6 bases and J by 7 bases, and 9 bases separated the two germline ends. The CDR3 protein is CASRAGFEKLFF. CDR3 DNA sequence: TGTGCCAGCAGGGCCGGGTTTGAAAAACTGTTTTTT.

For the CDR3, the DNA is TGTGCCAGCAGTTATCGGACTTACTACAATGAGCAGTTCTTC. Residues: CASSYRTYYNEQFF. This chain joins TRBV6-6 and TRBJ2-1; D is perhaps TRBD2 (5 bases). The germline V gene has CDR1 MNHNY and CDR2 SVGAGI (reference sequence). V was clipped by 3 bases and J by 3 bases, with 9 bases between them. CDR3 length equals 14 residues.

The chain links TRBV1 to TRBJ2-3; no check of the table's D call, TRBD2, against the DNA was made. TRBV1 is assigned pseudogene status. This CDR3 contains 21 residues. CDR3 bases: TGCACCAGCAGCCAAGGTGAAGAGCTAGCGGGGGGGCCTATGTCGACAGATACGCAGTATTTT. Residues: CTSSQGEELAGGPMSTDTQYF.

The gene calls are TRBV6-5 and TRBJ2-3; 9 nucleotides match TRBD1. Unmatched junction bases numbered 7, after V lost 8 bases and J lost 4 bases. Germline loops: CDR1 MNHEY, CDR2 SVGAGI. The CDR3 runs to 14 residues. The CDR3 loop is CASRRDRASDTQYF. CDR3 in DNA: TGTGCCAGCCGACGGGACAGGGCTTCAGATACGCAGTATTTT.

The chain employs TRBV28 and TRBJ2-7; weak D call: TRBD2 (6 bases). The CDR3 is made up of 13 amino acids. Trimming left V 7 bases short and J 4 bases short, with 14 bases between. The germline V gene has CDR1 MDHEN and CDR2 SYDVKM. The CDR3 DNA sequence: TGTGCCAGCATCGCCGCCGGGAGTTACGAGCAGTACTTC. It specifies CASIAAGSYEQYF.

This chain connects TRBV7-9 to TRBJ2-7, with TRBD1 matching 9 bases. Germline CDR1 SEHNR, CDR2 FQNEAQ (reference sequence). Germline trimming cut 4 bases from V and 3 bases from J; bases unmatched to any gene: 1. CDR3 size: 13 residues. This CDR3 reads CASSWGQGYEQYF. The CDR3 DNA sequence: TGTGCCAGCAGCTGGGGACAGGGCTACGAGCAGTACTTC.

This clone is a singleton in its sample. V and J are TRBV18 and TRBJ2-7; D might be TRBD1 (5 bases). The CDR3 has 13 amino acids. The germline V and J ends were trimmed by 3 bases and 2 bases, with 8 bases remaining between them. Germline values: CDR1 KGHSH, CDR2 LQKENI. This CDR3 reads CASSPGRAYEQYF. The CDR3 DNA is TGTGCCAGCTCACCTGGCAGGGCCTACGAGCAGTACTTC.

The chain employs TRBV21-1 and TRBJ2-7; the table's D call, TRBD2, has no DNA check behind it. TRBV21-1 is an annotated pseudogene. The CDR3 totals 13 residues. CDR3 DNA sequence: TGTGCCAGCAGCAGGAGGCAGTACTACGAGCAGTACTTC. Encoded protein: CASSRRQYYEQYF.